This T cell receptor (beta chain) comes out of a study of shared clonotypes between healthy human individuals. Study-wide context: Sampling drew on donors who were a couple of women and a few men aged 18 to 49. Three plates each covered CD4 naive and memory; CD8 naive two, CD8 memory one.

The CDR3 is 13 residues long. The V gene lost 5 bases and the J gene lost 3 bases, with 12 bases spanning the gap. CDR1 SQVTM and CDR2 ANQGSEA come from the germline V gene. Study observations and caveats: Researchers found naive subsets generally carried larger estimated richness than memory subsets. Lower generation probabilities were found for non-shared clonotypes than for those shared by all four donors.

With respect to this clone: Its antigen remains unknown.

The assay was immunoSEQ multiplex PCR, and TCRdb's table has in-frame clones only and misses some. The sample lists some 1,600,000 clones, around 98% occurring once. The chain is built from TRBV29-1 and TRBJ2-3; weak D call: TRBD2 (5 bases). The sequence was collected from a man younger than 45 in good health. The source material was naive CD4+ T cells sorted from blood. Documented subset: CD45RA+ positively selected. The CDR3 nucleotides are TGCAGCGTTCAAATCGGGATTACAGATACGCAGTATTTT. Translation gives CSVQIGITDTQYF.